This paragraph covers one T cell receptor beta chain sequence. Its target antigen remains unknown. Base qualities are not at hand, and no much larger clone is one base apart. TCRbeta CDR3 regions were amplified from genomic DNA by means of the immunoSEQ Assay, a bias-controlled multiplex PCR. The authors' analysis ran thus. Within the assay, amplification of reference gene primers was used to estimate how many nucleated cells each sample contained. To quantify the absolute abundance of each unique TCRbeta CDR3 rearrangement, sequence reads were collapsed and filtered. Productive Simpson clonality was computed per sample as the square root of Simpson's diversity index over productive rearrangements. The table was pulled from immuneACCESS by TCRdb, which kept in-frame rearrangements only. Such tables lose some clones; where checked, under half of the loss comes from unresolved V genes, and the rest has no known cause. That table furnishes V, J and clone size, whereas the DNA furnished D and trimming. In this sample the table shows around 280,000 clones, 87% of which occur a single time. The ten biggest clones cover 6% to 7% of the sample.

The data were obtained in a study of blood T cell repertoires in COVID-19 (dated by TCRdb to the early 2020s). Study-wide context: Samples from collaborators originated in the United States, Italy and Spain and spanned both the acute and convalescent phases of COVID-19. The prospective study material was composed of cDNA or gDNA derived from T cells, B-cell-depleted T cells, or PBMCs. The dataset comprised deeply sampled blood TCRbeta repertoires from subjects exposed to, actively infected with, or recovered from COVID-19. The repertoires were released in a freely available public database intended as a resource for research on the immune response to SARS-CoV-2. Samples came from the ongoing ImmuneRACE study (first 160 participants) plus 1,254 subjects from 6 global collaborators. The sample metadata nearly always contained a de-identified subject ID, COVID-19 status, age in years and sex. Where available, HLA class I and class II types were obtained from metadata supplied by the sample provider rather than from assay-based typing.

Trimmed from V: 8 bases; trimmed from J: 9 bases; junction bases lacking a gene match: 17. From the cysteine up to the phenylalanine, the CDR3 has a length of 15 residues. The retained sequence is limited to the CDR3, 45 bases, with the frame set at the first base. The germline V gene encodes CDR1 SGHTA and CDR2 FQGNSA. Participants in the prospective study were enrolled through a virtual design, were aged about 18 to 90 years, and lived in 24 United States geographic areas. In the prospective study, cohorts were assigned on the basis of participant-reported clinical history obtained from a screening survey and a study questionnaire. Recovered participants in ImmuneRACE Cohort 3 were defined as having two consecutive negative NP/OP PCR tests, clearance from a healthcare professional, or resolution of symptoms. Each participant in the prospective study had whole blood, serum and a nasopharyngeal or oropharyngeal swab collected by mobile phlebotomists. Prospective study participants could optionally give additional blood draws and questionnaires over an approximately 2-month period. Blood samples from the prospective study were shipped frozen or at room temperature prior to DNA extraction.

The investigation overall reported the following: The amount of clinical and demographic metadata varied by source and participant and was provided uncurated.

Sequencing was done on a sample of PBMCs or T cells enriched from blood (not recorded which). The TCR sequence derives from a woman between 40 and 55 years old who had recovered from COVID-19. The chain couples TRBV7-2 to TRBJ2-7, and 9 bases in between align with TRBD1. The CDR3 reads CASGDGGTGYQRQYF. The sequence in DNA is TGTGCCAGCGGCGATGGCGGGACAGGGTATCAGAGGCAGTACTTC.